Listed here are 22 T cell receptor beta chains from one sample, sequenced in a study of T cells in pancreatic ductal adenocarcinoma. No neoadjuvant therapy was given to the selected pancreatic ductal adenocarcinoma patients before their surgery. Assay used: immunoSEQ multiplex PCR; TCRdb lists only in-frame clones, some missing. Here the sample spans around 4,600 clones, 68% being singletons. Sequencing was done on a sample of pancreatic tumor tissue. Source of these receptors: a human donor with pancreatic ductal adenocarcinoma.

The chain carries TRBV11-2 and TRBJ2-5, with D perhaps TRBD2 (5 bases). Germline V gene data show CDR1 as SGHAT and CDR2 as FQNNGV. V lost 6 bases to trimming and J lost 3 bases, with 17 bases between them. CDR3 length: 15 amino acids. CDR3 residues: CASSFTGNGEETQYF. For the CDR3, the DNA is TGTGCCAGCAGTTTCACCGGGAACGGTGAAGAGACCCAGTACTTC.

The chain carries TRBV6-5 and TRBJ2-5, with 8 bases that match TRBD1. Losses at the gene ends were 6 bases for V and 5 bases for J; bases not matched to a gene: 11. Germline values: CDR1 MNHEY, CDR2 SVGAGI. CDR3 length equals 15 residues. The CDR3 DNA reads TGTGCCAGCAGCCTGACAGGGGTAGGAAGGGAGACCCAGTACTTC. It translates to CASSLTGVGRETQYF.

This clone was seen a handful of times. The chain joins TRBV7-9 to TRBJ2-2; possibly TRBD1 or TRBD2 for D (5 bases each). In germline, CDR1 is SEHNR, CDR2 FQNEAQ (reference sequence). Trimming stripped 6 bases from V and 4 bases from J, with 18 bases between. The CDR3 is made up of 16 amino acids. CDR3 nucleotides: TGTGCCAGCAGGCCGAGGGCAGGGTTATCCACCGGGGAGCTGTTTTTT. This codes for CASRPRAGLSTGELFF.

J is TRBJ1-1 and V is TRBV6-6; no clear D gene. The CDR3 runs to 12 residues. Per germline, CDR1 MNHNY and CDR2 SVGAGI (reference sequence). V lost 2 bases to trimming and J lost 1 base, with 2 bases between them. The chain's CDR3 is CASSYENTEAFF. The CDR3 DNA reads TGTGCCAGCAGTTACGAGAACACTGAAGCTTTCTTT.

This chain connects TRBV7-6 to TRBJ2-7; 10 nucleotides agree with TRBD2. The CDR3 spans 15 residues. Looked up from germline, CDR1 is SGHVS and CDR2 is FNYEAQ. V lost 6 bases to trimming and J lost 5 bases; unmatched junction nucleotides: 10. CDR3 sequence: CASSTLAGGSDEQYF. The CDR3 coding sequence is TGTGCCAGCAGTACCTTAGCGGGGGGATCGGACGAGCAGTACTTC.

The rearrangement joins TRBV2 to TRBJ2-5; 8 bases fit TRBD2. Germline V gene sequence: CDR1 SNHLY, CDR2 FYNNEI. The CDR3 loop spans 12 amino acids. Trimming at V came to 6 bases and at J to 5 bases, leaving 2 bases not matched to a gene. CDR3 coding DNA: TGTGCCAGCAGGGGACTAGATGAGACCCAGTACTTC. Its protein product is CASRGLDETQYF.

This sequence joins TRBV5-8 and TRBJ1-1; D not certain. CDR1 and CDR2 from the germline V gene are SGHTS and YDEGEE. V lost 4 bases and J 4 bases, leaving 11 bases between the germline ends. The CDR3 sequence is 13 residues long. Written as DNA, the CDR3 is TGTGCCAGCAGCCTCCAGAGATTCACTGAAGCTTTCTTT. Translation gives CASSLQRFTEAFF.

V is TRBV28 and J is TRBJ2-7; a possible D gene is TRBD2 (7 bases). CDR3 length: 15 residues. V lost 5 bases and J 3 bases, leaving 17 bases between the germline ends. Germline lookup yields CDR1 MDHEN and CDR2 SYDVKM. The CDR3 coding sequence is TGTGCCAGCAGTGGGACGGGGCGGGGGCTCTACGAGCAGTACTTC. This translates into CASSGTGRGLYEQYF.

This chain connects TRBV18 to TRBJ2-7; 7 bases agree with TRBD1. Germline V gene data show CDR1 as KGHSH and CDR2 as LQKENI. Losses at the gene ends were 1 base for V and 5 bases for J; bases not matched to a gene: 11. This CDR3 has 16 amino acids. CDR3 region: CASSPQTGVTSNEQYF. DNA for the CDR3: TGTGCCAGCTCACCACAAACAGGGGTTACGTCCAACGAGCAGTACTTC. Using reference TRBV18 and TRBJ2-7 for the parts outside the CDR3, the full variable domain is NAGVMQNPRHLVRRRGQEARLRCSPMKGHSHVYWYRQLPEEGLKFMVYLQKENIIDESGMPKERFSAEFPKEGPSILRIQQVVRGDSAAYFCASSPQTGVTSNEQYFGPGTRLTVT.

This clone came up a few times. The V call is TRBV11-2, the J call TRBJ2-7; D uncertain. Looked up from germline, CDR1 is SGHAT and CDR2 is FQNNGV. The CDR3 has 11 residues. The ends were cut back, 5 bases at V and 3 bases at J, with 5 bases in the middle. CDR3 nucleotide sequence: TGTGCCAGCAGCAGCAACTACGAGCAGTACTTC. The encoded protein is CASSSNYEQYF.

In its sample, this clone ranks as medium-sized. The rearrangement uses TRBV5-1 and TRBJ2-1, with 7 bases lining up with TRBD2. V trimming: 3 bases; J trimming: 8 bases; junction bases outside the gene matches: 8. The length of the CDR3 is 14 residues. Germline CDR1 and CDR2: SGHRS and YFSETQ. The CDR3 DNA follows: TGCGCCAGCAGCTCCGGACTAGGTATAGATGAGCAGTTCTTC. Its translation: CASSSGLGIDEQFF.

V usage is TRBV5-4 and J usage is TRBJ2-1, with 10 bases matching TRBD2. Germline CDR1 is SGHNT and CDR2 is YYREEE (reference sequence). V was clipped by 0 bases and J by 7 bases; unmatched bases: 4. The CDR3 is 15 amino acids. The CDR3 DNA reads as TGTGCCAGCAGCTTGGTCCGGACTAGCGGAAATGAGCAGTTCTTC. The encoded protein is CASSLVRTSGNEQFF.

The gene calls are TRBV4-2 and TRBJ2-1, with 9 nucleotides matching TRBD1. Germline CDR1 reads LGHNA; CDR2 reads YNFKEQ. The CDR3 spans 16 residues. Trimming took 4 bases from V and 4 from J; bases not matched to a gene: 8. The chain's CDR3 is CASSLTGGGNYNEQFF. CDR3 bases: TGTGCCAGCAGCCTAACAGGGGGCGGGAATTACAATGAGCAGTTCTTC.

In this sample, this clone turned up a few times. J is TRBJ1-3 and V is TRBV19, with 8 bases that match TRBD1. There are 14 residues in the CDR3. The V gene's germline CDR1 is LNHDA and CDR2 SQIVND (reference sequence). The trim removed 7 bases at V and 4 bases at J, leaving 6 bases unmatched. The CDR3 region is CASKDRAGGNTIYF. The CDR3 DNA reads TGTGCCAGTAAGGACAGGGCGGGAGGAAACACCATATATTTT.

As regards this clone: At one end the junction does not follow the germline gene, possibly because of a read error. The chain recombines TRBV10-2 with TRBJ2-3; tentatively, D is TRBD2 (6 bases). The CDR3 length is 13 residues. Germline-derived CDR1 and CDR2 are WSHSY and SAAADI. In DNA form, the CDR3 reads TGCGCCAGCAGGGGCTCGGGGGTCGATATGCAGTATTTT. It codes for CASRGSGVDMQYF.

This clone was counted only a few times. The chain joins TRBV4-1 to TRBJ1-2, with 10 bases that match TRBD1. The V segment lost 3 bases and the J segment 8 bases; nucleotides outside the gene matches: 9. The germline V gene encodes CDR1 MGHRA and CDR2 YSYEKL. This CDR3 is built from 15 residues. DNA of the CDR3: TGCGCCAGCAGCCAGTCCGGGACAGGGGTACAGGGCTACACCTTC. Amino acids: CASSQSGTGVQGYTF.

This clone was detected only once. CDR3 DNA: TGTGCCAGCAGGCTTACAGGGTACACTGAAGCTTTCTTT. This encodes CASRLTGYTEAFF. This chain links TRBV6-6 with TRBJ1-1, with a possible D match to TRBD1 (6 bases). Between the trimmed V and J ends, which lost 6 bases and 3 bases, there was a span of 11 bases. Per germline, CDR1 MNHNY and CDR2 SVGAGI (reference sequence). CDR3 size: 13 residues.

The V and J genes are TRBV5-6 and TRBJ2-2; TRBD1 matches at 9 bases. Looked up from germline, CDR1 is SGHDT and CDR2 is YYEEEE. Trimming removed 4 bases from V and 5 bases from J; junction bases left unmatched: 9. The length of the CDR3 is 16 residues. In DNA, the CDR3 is TGTGCCAGCAGCCCTGGGACAGGGACTCTAACCGGGGAGCTGTTTTTT. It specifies CASSPGTGTLTGELFF. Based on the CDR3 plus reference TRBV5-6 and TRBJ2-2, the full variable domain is DAGVTQSPTHLIKTRGQQVTLRCSPKSGHDTVSWYQQALGQGPQFIFQYYEEEERQRGNFPDRFSGHQFPNYSSELNVNALLLGDSALYLCASSPGTGTLTGELFFGEGSRLTVL.

Written as DNA, the CDR3 is TGTGCCAGCAGTTACTCGGGCGGCTCTGGGGCCAACGTCCTGACTTTC. It codes for CASSYSGGSGANVLTF. The chain recombines TRBV6-5 with TRBJ2-6; D gene ambiguous. Trimming pared 0 bases from V and 0 bases from J, leaving 6 bases between. The CDR3 runs to 16 residues. Germline assignment: CDR1 MNHEY and CDR2 SVGAGI.

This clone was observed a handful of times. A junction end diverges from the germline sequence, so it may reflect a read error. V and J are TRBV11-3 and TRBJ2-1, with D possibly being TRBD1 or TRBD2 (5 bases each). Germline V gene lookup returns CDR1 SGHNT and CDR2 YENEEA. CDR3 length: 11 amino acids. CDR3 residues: CASKGTGEQFF. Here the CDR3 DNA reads TGTGCTAGCAAAGGGACGGGGGAGCAGTTCTTC. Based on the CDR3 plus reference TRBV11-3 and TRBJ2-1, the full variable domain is EAGVVQSPRYKIIEKKQPVAFWCNPISGHNTLYWYLQNLGQGPELLIRYENEEAVDDSQLPKDRFSAERLKGVDSTLKIQPAELGDSAVYLCASKGTGEQFFGPGTRLTVL.

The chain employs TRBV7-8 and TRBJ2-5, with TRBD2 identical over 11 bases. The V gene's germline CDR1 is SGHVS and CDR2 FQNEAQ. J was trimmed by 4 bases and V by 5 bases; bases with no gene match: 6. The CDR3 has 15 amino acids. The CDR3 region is CASSPGTSGSETQYF. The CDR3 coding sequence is TGTGCCAGCAGCCCGGGGACTAGCGGCTCAGAGACCCAGTACTTC. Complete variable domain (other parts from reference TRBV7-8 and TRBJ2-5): GAGVSQSPRYKVAKRGQDVALRCDPISGHVSLFWYQQALGQGPEFLTYFQNEAQLDKSGLPSDRFFAERPEGSVSTLKIQRTQQEDSAVYLCASSPGTSGSETQYFGPGTRLLVL.

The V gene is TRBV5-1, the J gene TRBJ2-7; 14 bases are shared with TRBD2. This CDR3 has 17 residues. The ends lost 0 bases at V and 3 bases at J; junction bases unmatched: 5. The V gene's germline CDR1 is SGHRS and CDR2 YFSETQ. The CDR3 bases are TGCGCCAGCAGCTTGGGACTAGCGGGAGGGCCAAGCTACGAGCAGTACTTC. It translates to CASSLGLAGGPSYEQYF.